These T cell receptor beta chains were read from a single sample in a study of blood T cell repertoires in COVID-19. Data came from immunoSEQ multiplex PCR; TCRdb stores just in-frame clones and leaves some out. Found here are about 230,000 clones, 88% of them singletons; the top ten hold roughly 2.4%. Sequences were obtained from PBMCs or T cells enriched from blood (not recorded which). These TCRs come from a woman aged 40 to 50 with acute COVID-19. Each CDR3 is given with its conserved first and last residue.

TRBV7-9 CASSFYIREAGELFF
TRBV21-1 CASSKVKGAPSTEAFF
TRBV28 CASSLLDPGQAIYGYTF
TRBV29-1 CSVDIGTRVSYNEQFF
TRBV18 CASSPPGGGQETQYF
TRBV6-6 CASSPSSYEQYF
TRBV24-1 CATSDLLPGQQETQYF
TRBV4-2 CASSQETAGYGYTF
TRBV7-9 CASSLNTEAFF
TRBV2 CASSEISTLQETQYF
TRBV21-1 CASRFPRQGWRNTEAFF
TRBV5-8 CASSLEVGTGGELKAFF
TRBV10-1 CASSESQRPRTQYF
TRBV7-9 CASSSRDSPNTEAFF
TRBV3-1/TRBV3-2 CASSRRGGTYNEQFF
TRBV7-2 CASSFGGGNEQFF
TRBV5-1 CASSSGTGNTEAFF
TRBV24-1 CATSLSGSGQFF
TRBV5-1 CASSLVEGTGGMNTEAFF
TRBV11-3 CASSLVNVRLAGKETQYF
TRBV7-2 CASSLAGTGESDTQYF
TRBV3-1/TRBV3-2 CASSQEGRAKNIQYF
TRBV6-5 CASRVTSGGYEQYF
TRBV5-4 CASSLTGGGEQYF
TRBV7-8 CASSYESGSEKLFF
TRBV5-1 CASSLEGKREARRQFF
TRBV3-1/TRBV3-2 CASRRRETGELFF
TRBV5-5 CASSSGLAGGQETQYF
TRBV27 CASSLTVNTEAFF
TRBV12-3/TRBV12-4 CASSPGGTEAFF
TRBV4-1 CASSQDFGVVPLSEQYF
TRBV4-3 CASSQGRKDETQYF
TRBV7-2 CASSLVSPDWSSYNSPLHF
TRBV10-2 CASSEERTGGPGELFF
TRBV6-2/TRBV6-3 CASSGRRGLLTEAFF